This TCR beta chain came from a study of cytomegalovirus exposure and HLA in healthy donors. General observations from the study: Association of a missense DCLRE1C variant with TCR beta V- and J-gene trimming was reported in a later analysis.

The CDR3 length is 15 residues. Trimming stripped 8 bases from V and 0 bases from J, with 16 bases between. Germline CDR1 SEHNR, CDR2 FQNEAQ (reference sequence). With respect to this clone: Its matching antigen is unknown.

13 Jbeta primers and 60 Vbeta primers were used for the PCR. Sequencing was performed with immunoSEQ multiplex PCR; in TCRdb, only in-frame clones are kept and a portion is missing. The data hold about 180,000 clones, with around 76% observed a single time. This chain joins TRBV7-9 and TRBJ1-1; D is perhaps TRBD1 (5 bases). Sequencing was done on a sample of PBMCs. This receptor was identified in a man aged 35 to 55 in good health and CMV-seronegative. CDR3: CASGSRDSMNTEAFF. The CDR3 DNA follows: TGTGCCAGCGGATCACGCGACAGTATGAACACTGAAGCTTTCTTT.